These 30 T cell receptor beta chains originate from one sample sequenced in a study of naive CD8 T cells in extremely preterm neonates. Sequencing used immunoSEQ multiplex PCR; TCRdb keeps in-frame clones, though not all of them. This table has roughly 5,000 clones, under 99% appearing once. Sequencing was performed on naive CD8+ T cells from blood. The receptors were sampled from a human donor in good health.

The chain is built from TRBV9 and TRBJ2-7; the D gene is possibly TRBD1 (6 bases). The V end lost 2 bases, the J end lost 2 bases, and 14 bases lay between the germline ends. The CDR3 spans 15 residues. Germline CDR1 SGDLS, CDR2 YYNGEE. CDR3 in amino acids: CASSVYRDSPYEQYF. The CDR3, as DNA: TGTGCCAGCAGCGTGTACAGGGATTCCCCCTACGAGCAGTACTTC.

The J gene is TRBJ2-1, the V gene TRBV19, with TRBD1 as a possible D gene (6 bases). Looked up from germline, CDR1 is LNHDA and CDR2 is SQIVND (reference sequence). This CDR3 is built from 12 residues. Deletions cut 1 base from V and 9 bases from J, with 7 bases between. The CDR3 DNA sequence: TGTGCCAGTAGTATAGCAGGGGTTGAGCAGTTCTTC. Protein sequence: CASSIAGVEQFF.

The CDR3 DNA is TGTGCCAGCATGGGCAGGCCCGAGACCCAGTACTTC. Translated: CASMGRPETQYF. The rearrangement joins TRBV2 to TRBJ2-5; D gene ambiguous. CDR1 SNHLY and CDR2 FYNNEI come from the germline V gene. The CDR3 is 12 amino acids. The V gene lost 7 bases and the J gene lost 5 bases, with 11 bases spanning the gap.

This chain links TRBV25-1 with TRBJ2-7; D may be TRBD1 (6 bases). The CDR3 has 12 amino acids. CDR1 and CDR2 from the germline V gene are MGHDK and SYGVNS. V was cut by 6 bases and J by 3 bases, with 9 bases left in between. The CDR3 nucleotides read TGTGCCAGCAGGGACAGAGTCTACGAGCAGTACTTC. Amino acids: CASRDRVYEQYF.

The chain employs TRBV4-3 and TRBJ2-7; 11 bases agree with TRBD1. Trimming took 4 bases from V and 4 from J; bases not matched to a gene: 6. Germline values: CDR1 LGHNA, CDR2 YSLEER. The CDR3 is 15 residues long. The CDR3 bases are TGCGCCAGCAGCCCCGGGACAGGGGGTGTATACGAGCAGTACTTC. Translating it yields CASSPGTGGVYEQYF.

The chain links TRBV29-1 to TRBJ2-7; 7 bases line up with TRBD1. The length of the CDR3 is 13 residues. The V gene's germline CDR1 is SQVTM and CDR2 ANQGSEA. The J segment lost 3 bases and the V segment lost 0 bases, leaving 2 bases of the junction unmatched. CDR3 sequence reads: CSVEDRDSYEQYF. The CDR3 DNA reads TGCAGCGTTGAAGACCGGGACAGCTACGAGCAGTACTTC.

This chain connects TRBV4-2 to TRBJ2-7; 7 bases align to TRBD1. Germline V gives CDR1 LGHNA, CDR2 YNFKEQ. Trimming cost V 3 bases and J 2 bases; bases outside gene matches: 10. The CDR3 is made up of 16 amino acids. The DNA for the CDR3 is TGTGCCAGCAGCCATCCATCCCGGGACAGTACCTACGAGCAGTACTTC. This sequence encodes CASSHPSRDSTYEQYF.

This chain links TRBV9 with TRBJ1-2, with D possibly being TRBD1 (5 bases). This CDR3 region has 14 residues. Germline assignment: CDR1 SGDLS and CDR2 YYNGEE. The ends were cut back, 0 bases at V and 1 base at J, with 7 bases in the middle. CDR3 region: CASSVGDSNYGYTF. DNA of the CDR3: TGTGCCAGCAGCGTAGGAGACAGTAACTATGGCTACACCTTC. Together with reference TRBV9 and TRBJ1-2, the CDR3 gives the full variable domain: DSGVTQTPKHLITATGQRVTLRCSPRSGDLSVYWYQQSLDQGLQFLIQYYNGEERAKGNILERFSAQQFPDLHSELNLSSLELGDSALYFCASSVGDSNYGYTFGSGTRLTVV.

This clone was seen just once. V usage is TRBV7-9 and J usage is TRBJ2-2; 8 nucleotides match TRBD1. The trim removed 6 bases at V and 6 bases at J, leaving 18 bases unmatched. This CDR3 region has 18 residues. CDR1 SEHNR and CDR2 FQNEAQ come from the germline V gene (reference sequence). In DNA, the CDR3 is TGTGCCAGCAGTACTTTTCCCCGCGGACAGGGACTTTCCGGGGAGCTGTTTTTT. Translated, it gives CASSTFPRGQGLSGELFF.

The chain uses TRBV5-1 and TRBJ1-1; possible D gene TRBD1, 5 bases. Germline V CDR1 and CDR2: SGHRS, YFSETQ. With 5 bases removed from V and 1 base from J, the gap between germline ends came to 9 bases. This CDR3 has 13 amino acids. The CDR3 coding sequence is TGCGCCAGCAGGGACATTAAGAACACTGAAGCTTTCTTT. Protein sequence: CASRDIKNTEAFF. The complete variable domain, with remaining parts taken from reference TRBV5-1 and TRBJ1-1, reads KAGVTQTPRYLIKTRGQQVTLSCSPISGHRSVSWYQQTPGQGLQFLFEYFSETQRNKGNFPGRFSGRQFSNSRSEMNVSTLELGDSALYLCASRDIKNTEAFFGQGTRLTVV.

This rearrangement joins TRBV27 to TRBJ2-1; possible D gene TRBD1, 5 bases. The CDR3 runs 15 residues. Germline V gene lookup returns CDR1 MNHEY and CDR2 SMNVEV (reference sequence). The V end lost 1 base, the J end lost 5 bases, and 12 bases lay between the germline ends. This CDR3 reads CASSLWVGQDNEQFF. Written as DNA, the CDR3 is TGTGCCAGCAGTTTATGGGTCGGACAAGACAATGAGCAGTTCTTC.

This clone came up once. The chain is built from TRBV15 and TRBJ2-5; tentative D call: TRBD2 (6 bases). This CDR3 contains 15 residues. V lost 0 bases and J lost 5, with 13 bases in between. Germline loops: CDR1 LNHNV, CDR2 YYDKDF (reference sequence). The CDR3 is CATSRDRGLGETQYF. The CDR3 bases are TGTGCCACCAGCAGAGATCGGGGGTTGGGTGAGACCCAGTACTTC.

V and J are TRBV9 and TRBJ2-7, with TRBD1 matching over 8 bases. The CDR3 extends over 13 amino acids. CDR1 and CDR2 (germline): SGDLS, YYNGEE. Trimming cost V 4 bases and J 5 bases; bases outside gene matches: 5. CDR3 residues: CASSPDREDEQYF. The CDR3 DNA reads TGTGCCAGCAGCCCGGACAGGGAGGACGAGCAGTACTTC.

V gene TRBV5-1 combines with J gene TRBJ1-1, with 12 bases fitting TRBD1. Trimming took 3 bases from V and 4 from J; bases not matched to a gene: 1. This CDR3 has 14 amino acids. CDR1 and CDR2 from the germline V gene are SGHRS and YFSETQ. The CDR3 DNA sequence: TGCGCCAGCAGCTGGGGACAGGGGGCCACTGAAGCTTTCTTT. It translates to CASSWGQGATEAFF.

The J gene is TRBJ2-2, the V gene TRBV29-1, with TRBD1 matching 8 bases. This CDR3 has 15 amino acids. The ends lost 4 bases at V and 6 bases at J; junction bases unmatched: 10. Germline CDR1 is SQVTM and CDR2 is ANQGSEA. The CDR3 loop is CSVAFGQGAPGELFF. The DNA of the CDR3 is TGCAGCGTTGCGTTCGGTCAGGGGGCCCCCGGGGAGCTGTTTTTT.

The CDR3 coding sequence is TGCAGCATTCCAAGGGGGGGTGAAGCTTTCTTT. Its translation: CSIPRGGEAFF. The V gene is TRBV29-1, the J gene TRBJ1-1, with D perhaps TRBD1 (6 bases). This CDR3 contains 11 residues. The germline V and J ends were trimmed by 8 bases and 7 bases, with 14 bases remaining between them. Germline CDR1 is SQVTM and CDR2 is ANQGSEA.

The chain uses TRBV28 and TRBJ1-5; no definite D call. Germline-derived CDR1 and CDR2 are MDHEN and SYDVKM. The CDR3 contains 15 residues. V was clipped by 5 bases and J by 3 bases, with 14 bases between them. DNA for the CDR3: TGTGCCAGCAGTGCCGCGAGAAGACTCAATCAGCCCCAGCATTTT. Translated, it gives CASSAARRLNQPQHF.

The chain uses TRBV13 and TRBJ2-7; the D is unclear. Germline V lookup: CDR1 PRHDT, CDR2 FYEKMQ (reference sequence). The length of the CDR3 is 14 residues. Between the trimmed V and J ends, which lost 3 bases and 2 bases, there was a span of 11 bases. CDR3 in DNA: TGTGCCAGCAGCTTCCCGGAGCGCCCCTACGAGCAGTACTTC. It translates to CASSFPERPYEQYF. Full variable domain (outside the CDR3, taken from reference TRBV13 and TRBJ2-7): AAGVIQSPRHLIKEKRETATLKCYPIPRHDTVYWYQQGPGQDPQFLISFYEKMQSDKGSIPDRFSAQQFSDYHSELNMSSLELGDSALYFCASSFPERPYEQYFGPGTRLTVT.

The chain uses TRBV4-3 and TRBJ2-7, with 7 bases aligning to TRBD1. Germline trimming cut 0 bases from V and 5 bases from J; bases unmatched to any gene: 13. Germline CDR1 and CDR2: LGHNA and YSLEER. The CDR3 is 17 amino acids. CDR3 loop: CASSQDSKGALKNEQYF. Here the CDR3 DNA reads TGCGCCAGCAGCCAAGATAGTAAGGGGGCGTTGAAAAACGAGCAGTACTTC.

This chain joins TRBV1 and TRBJ2-7; TRBD2 is the table's D call and was not checked against the DNA. TRBV1 is designated a pseudogene. CDR3 size: 18 residues. CDR3 sequence (DNA): TGCACCAGCAGCCACTTAAAGAAGCCCGGGATCATCCCACGCGAGCAGTACTTC. As protein: CTSSHLKKPGIIPREQYF.

In DNA form, the CDR3 reads TGCGCCAGCAGTAACCAACAGGTAGTCCCGACTGAAGCTTTCTTT. As protein: CASSNQQVVPTEAFF. This rearrangement joins TRBV10-2 to TRBJ1-1; the D gene is possibly TRBD1 (5 bases). Deletions cut 5 bases from V and 5 bases from J, with 18 bases between. CDR3 size: 15 residues. The germline gives CDR1 WSHSY, CDR2 SAAADI.

The chain uses TRBV2 and TRBJ2-1, with TRBD1 matching over 11 bases. Germline values: CDR1 SNHLY, CDR2 FYNNEI. J was trimmed by 6 bases and V by 4 bases; bases with no gene match: 14. The CDR3 has 18 amino acids. Here the CDR3 reads CASSGGTGGIGRGNEQFF. The CDR3 DNA is TGTGCCAGCAGTGGAGGGACAGGGGGAATAGGACGAGGCAATGAGCAGTTCTTC.

The J gene is TRBJ2-3, the V gene TRBV27; TRBD2 matches 14 bases. The V segment lost 5 bases and the J segment 1 base; nucleotides outside the gene matches: 11. The germline CDR1 and CDR2 sequences are MNHEY and SMNVEV (reference sequence). The CDR3 runs 19 residues. The CDR3 nucleotides are TGTGCCAGCAGTACGGGACTAGCGGGAGTTTGGTCCGGCACAGATACGCAGTATTTT. Protein product: CASSTGLAGVWSGTDTQYF.

V is TRBV10-3 and J is TRBJ2-5, with 7 bases fitting TRBD2. The J call may be incorrect, as the DNA end agrees better with TRBJ2-7. Per the germline V gene, CDR1 is ENHRY and CDR2 is SYGVKD. CDR3 size: 17 residues. The CDR3 DNA sequence: TGTGCCATCAGTGAGTCCCCCCCTCGGGAGGACTCCTACGAGCAGTACTTC. This sequence encodes CAISESPPREDSYEQYF.

The chain uses TRBV5-6 and TRBJ2-7, with 7 bases lining up with TRBD1. The CDR3 sequence is 13 residues long. In germline, CDR1 is SGHDT, CDR2 YYEEEE. V lost 2 bases, J lost 3 bases, and 2 bases stayed unmatched. The CDR3 is CASSFGTVYEQYF. In DNA, the CDR3 is TGTGCCAGCAGCTTTGGGACAGTCTACGAGCAGTACTTC.

The V and J genes are TRBV27 and TRBJ2-1; 14 bases are a match to TRBD2. Germline V gene lookup returns CDR1 MNHEY and CDR2 SMNVEV (reference sequence). There are 18 residues in the CDR3. With V trimmed by 0 bases and J by 2 bases, 3 bases remained unmatched. The DNA for the CDR3 is TGTGCCAGCAGTTTATCGCCGACTAGCGGGGGGGCCTACAATGAGCAGTTCTTC. Translating gives CASSLSPTSGGAYNEQFF.

This chain links TRBV11-2 with TRBJ2-7; 9 positions match TRBD1. CDR1 SGHAT and CDR2 FQNNGV come from the germline V gene. This CDR3 is built from 14 residues. The junction had 5 bases not matched to a gene; V was cut back by 5 bases and J by 3 bases. The CDR3 nucleotides are TGTGCCAGCAGCCCCCCGGGACAGGGCTACGAGCAGTACTTC. This codes for CASSPPGQGYEQYF.

The chain links TRBV9 to TRBJ1-1; maybe TRBD1 (5 bases). V gave up 4 bases and J gave up 0 bases, with 13 bases separating them. The CDR3 extends over 15 amino acids. CDR1 is SGDLS and CDR2 is YYNGEE in the germline V gene. The CDR3 loop reads CASSPVGGVNTEAFF. CDR3 coding DNA: TGTGCCAGCAGCCCAGTCGGGGGTGTGAACACTGAAGCTTTCTTT.

CDR3 nucleotide sequence: TGTGCCAGCAGTAGGGGACTAATCTACGAGCAGTACTTC. This sequence encodes CASSRGLIYEQYF. V and J are TRBV6-5 and TRBJ2-7, with 7 bases that match TRBD2. Germline loops: CDR1 MNHEY, CDR2 SVGAGI. Germline trimming cut 5 bases from V and 3 bases from J; bases unmatched to any gene: 4. This CDR3 region has 13 residues.

The rearrangement uses TRBV11-2 and TRBJ2-2; D gene uncertain. This CDR3 is built from 16 residues. Germline-derived CDR1 and CDR2 are SGHAT and FQNNGV. V was clipped by 1 base and J by 1 base, with 10 bases between them. The CDR3: CASSLGGWKNTGELFF. CDR3 DNA sequence: TGTGCCAGCAGCTTAGGAGGATGGAAGAACACCGGGGAGCTGTTTTTT.